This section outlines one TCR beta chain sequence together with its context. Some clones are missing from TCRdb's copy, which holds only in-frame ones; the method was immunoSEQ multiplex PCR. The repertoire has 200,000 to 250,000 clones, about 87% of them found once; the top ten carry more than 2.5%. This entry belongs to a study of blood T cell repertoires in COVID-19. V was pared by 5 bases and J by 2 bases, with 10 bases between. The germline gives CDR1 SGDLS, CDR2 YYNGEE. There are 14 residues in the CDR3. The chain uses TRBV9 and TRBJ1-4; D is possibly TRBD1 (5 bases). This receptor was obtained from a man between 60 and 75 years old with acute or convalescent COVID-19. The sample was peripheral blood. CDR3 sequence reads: CASSRYRTNEKLFF. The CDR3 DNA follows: TGTGCCAGCAGTAGGTACAGGACTAATGAAAAACTGTTTTTT.